This T cell receptor (beta chain) was observed in a study of blood T cell repertoires in COVID-19 (TCRdb year 2020). Turning to the overall study: Samples covering the acute and convalescent phases of COVID-19 were provided by collaborators in the United States, Italy and Spain. The material from the prospective study consisted of cDNA or gDNA derived from T cells, B-cell-depleted T cells, or PBMCs. Subjects who had been exposed to COVID-19, were actively infected with it, or had recovered from it provided the deeply sampled blood TCRbeta repertoires that made up the dataset. The repertoires were released in a freely available public database intended as a resource for research on the immune response to SARS-CoV-2. The samples were drawn from two sources: the first 160 participants of the ongoing ImmuneRACE study, and 1,254 subjects contributed by 6 global collaborators. Nearly every sample came with metadata listing a de-identified subject ID, COVID-19 status, age in years and sex. Where HLA class I and class II types were available, the types were taken from metadata supplied by the sample provider, not from assay-based typing. Results the study describes overall, beyond this receptor: The amount of clinical and demographic metadata varied by source and participant and was provided uncurated.

TCRbeta CDR3 regions were amplified from genomic DNA using the immunoSEQ Assay, a bias-controlled multiplex PCR. On the study's bioinformatics: The number of nucleated cells in each sample was estimated by amplification of reference gene primers within the assay. To quantify the absolute abundance of each unique TCRbeta CDR3 rearrangement, sequence reads were collapsed and filtered. For each sample, productive Simpson clonality was calculated as the square root of Simpson's diversity index across productive rearrangements. This immuneACCESS table, as held by TCRdb, lists in-frame sequences with V and J called but not all clones. Of the missing ones, under half trace to an unresolved V gene in checked studies; the others have no known cause. Clone size and the V and J calls come from that table; the DNA yielded D and trimming. The sample table contains some 300,000 clones; only one count was recorded for around nine tenths of them. The top ten clones comprise 1.5% to 2% of the sample.

V loses 5 bases at its end and J loses 10 bases; junction bases beyond the gene matches: 11. CDR1 and CDR2 are read off the germline V gene as SGHTA and FQGTGA. Counted from cysteine to phenylalanine, this CDR3 has 14 amino acids. The kept DNA is CDR3 alone, 42 bases in frame from the first base. Points on this clone: Its antigen is currently not known. Within one base of it there is no much larger clone, and no base qualities were kept.

At one collaborating source in Seattle, patients were enrolled during active infection and were followed longitudinally through the course of disease. Each collaborating institution followed its own protocols to collect whole blood in K2EDTA tubes. Collaborator samples were shipped for TCRbeta analysis as frozen whole blood, isolated PBMCs, or DNA extracted from either sample type. This receptor chain uses TRBV7-3 and TRBJ2-1; TRBD1 matches 7 bases in the middle. Sequencing was done on a sample of peripheral blood. The sequence was collected from a woman aged 30 to 39 with COVID-19, enrolled during active disease. The DNA sequence is given as TGTGCCAGCAGCCGGGACAGAAATTTCCGGGAGCAGTTCTTC. This yields the protein CASSRDRNFREQFF.